A few counts support the clone carrying this TCR beta chain. The record originates from a study of human T cells and chemical hapten exposure. Study-wide background: Alopecia universalis, totalis or areata was present in patients who were mostly female.

The time point here: patch test 1, 2 weeks after DPC sensitization. Treatment noted: therapeutic diphenylcyclopropenone sensitization with weekly scalp DPC. The library put unique molecular identifiers onto individual cDNA molecules. TCRdb fed the RACE reads into MiXCR, producing one record per CDR3 protein. The top ten hold approximately 1.5% of the sample, which has some 81,000 distinct CDR3 sequences, about 7.5% seen once. V lost 0 bases, J lost 2 bases, and 15 bases lay in between. Looked up from germline, CDR1 is LNHNV and CDR2 is YYDKDF (reference sequence). CDR3 length equals 17 residues. The receptor's source is a woman aged 25 to 39 with alopecia areata. Some clones in this sample may be carry-over from other donors' samples. The chain carries TRBV15 and TRBJ2-3; perhaps TRBD1 as D (5 bases). Sequencing was performed on whole blood, taken in connection with sensitization to the hapten diphenylcyclopropenone (DPC). CDR3 loop: CATSRDRRQGLTDTQYF. Written as DNA, the CDR3 is TGTGCCACCAGCAGAGATCGGCGGCAGGGCCTCACAGATACGCAGTATTTT.